This is a list of T cell receptor beta chains from one sample in a study of blood T cell repertoires in COVID-19. The data were produced by immunoSEQ multiplex PCR, yet TCRdb's version contains in-frame clones alone and is incomplete. The sample includes about 69,000 clones, about 85% of them seen just once. Sequenced material: peripheral blood. Receptor source: a man older than 75 with acute or convalescent COVID-19. The CDR3 runs from the conserved cysteine through the conserved F or W. Each record gives: CDR3 length, clone size, D gene, V gene, J gene, CDR3 protein, CDR3 DNA. A D gene is named only where the DNA matches it firmly. A row's size may be missing; if present it is once, few, many or a size class.

cdr3_length: 16
clone_size: .
d_call: TRBD1
v_call: TRBV9
j_call: TRBJ1-1
cdr3_aa: CASSVGTGTTNTEAFF
cdr3_nt: TGTGCCAGCAGCGTAGGGACAGGCACGACTAACACTGAAGCTTTCTTT

cdr3_length: 15
clone_size: once
d_call: TRBD1
v_call: TRBV5-1
j_call: TRBJ1-5
cdr3_aa: CASSLGGTGGQPQHF
cdr3_nt: TGCGCCAGCAGCTTGGGCGGGACAGGGGGCCAGCCCCAGCATTTT

cdr3_length: 15
clone_size: .
d_call: .
v_call: TRBV5-8
j_call: TRBJ2-5
cdr3_aa: CASSLAFLAEETQYF
cdr3_nt: TGTGCCAGCAGCTTGGCTTTCCTAGCAGAGGAGACCCAGTACTTC

cdr3_length: 14
clone_size: .
d_call: .
v_call: TRBV7-2
j_call: TRBJ1-2
cdr3_aa: CASSPGGTNNGYTF
cdr3_nt: TGTGCCAGCAGCCCGGGGGGGACAAACAATGGCTACACCTTC

cdr3_length: 16
clone_size: .
d_call: TRBD1
v_call: TRBV27
j_call: TRBJ1-2
cdr3_aa: CASSGQGGRDGYGYTF
cdr3_nt: TGTGCCAGCAGTGGACAGGGGGGGAGGGATGGCTATGGCTACACCTTC

cdr3_length: 14
clone_size: .
d_call: .
v_call: TRBV30
j_call: TRBJ1-5
cdr3_aa: CAWSLTTGSQPQHF
cdr3_nt: TGTGCCTGGAGTCTAACGACAGGAAGCCAGCCCCAGCATTTT

cdr3_length: 15
clone_size: .
d_call: TRBD1
v_call: TRBV19
j_call: TRBJ1-2
cdr3_aa: CASSRDRGRSGGYTF
cdr3_nt: TGTGCCAGTAGTAGAGACAGGGGGCGATCTGGTGGCTACACCTTC

cdr3_length: 13
clone_size: .
d_call: TRBD1
v_call: TRBV5-6
j_call: TRBJ1-1
cdr3_aa: CASSLDRGAEAFF
cdr3_nt: TGTGCCAGCAGCTTGGACAGGGGCGCTGAAGCTTTCTTT

cdr3_length: 16
clone_size: .
d_call: TRBD1
v_call: TRBV11-3
j_call: TRBJ2-5
cdr3_aa: CASSLGDRGRRETQYF
cdr3_nt: TGTGCCAGCAGCTTAGGGGACAGGGGGCGCAGGGAGACCCAGTACTTC

cdr3_length: 13
clone_size: .
d_call: .
v_call: TRBV6-6
j_call: TRBJ1-4
cdr3_aa: CASSDLGTAVWFF
cdr3_nt: TGTGCCAGCAGTGACTTAGGGACTGCTGTGTGGTTTTTT

cdr3_length: 14
clone_size: .
d_call: .
v_call: TRBV7-2
j_call: TRBJ1-6
cdr3_aa: CASSLEVAVDTLHF
cdr3_nt: TGTGCCAGCAGCTTAGAAGTGGCAGTGGACACCCTCCACTTT

cdr3_length: 13
clone_size: .
d_call: .
v_call: TRBV29-1
j_call: TRBJ2-5
cdr3_aa: CSVGAKYQETQYF
cdr3_nt: TGCAGCGTTGGGGCGAAATACCAAGAGACCCAGTACTTC

cdr3_length: 9
clone_size: .
d_call: .
v_call: TRBV20-1
j_call: TRBJ1-2
cdr3_aa: CSATDGYTF
cdr3_nt: TGCAGTGCTACAGATGGCTACACCTTC

cdr3_length: 14
clone_size: .
d_call: .
v_call: TRBV2
j_call: TRBJ2-6
cdr3_aa: CASSDGSGANVLTF
cdr3_nt: TGTGCCAGCAGTGACGGCTCTGGGGCCAACGTCCTGACTTTC

cdr3_length: 14
clone_size: .
d_call: TRBD1
v_call: TRBV2
j_call: TRBJ2-2
cdr3_aa: CASNPDRGSRELFF
cdr3_nt: TGTGCCAGCAACCCAGACAGGGGTAGCCGGGAGCTGTTTTTT

cdr3_length: 14
clone_size: .
d_call: TRBD1
v_call: TRBV6-5
j_call: TRBJ2-7
cdr3_aa: CASSYSETGAEQYF
cdr3_nt: TGTGCCAGCAGTTACTCGGAGACAGGGGCCGAGCAGTACTTC

cdr3_length: 16
clone_size: .
d_call: TRBD1
v_call: TRBV11-3
j_call: TRBJ1-6
cdr3_aa: CASSLGPGQGASPLHF
cdr3_nt: TGTGCCAGCAGCTTAGGGCCGGGACAGGGGGCTTCACCCCTCCACTTT

cdr3_length: 13
clone_size: .
d_call: .
v_call: TRBV6-5
j_call: TRBJ1-1
cdr3_aa: CASSYGRNTEAFF
cdr3_nt: TGTGCCAGCAGTTACGGGCGGAACACTGAAGCTTTCTTT

cdr3_length: 15
clone_size: .
d_call: .
v_call: TRBV7-2
j_call: TRBJ2-7
cdr3_aa: CASSKNGLISYEQYF
cdr3_nt: TGTGCCAGCAGCAAGAACGGACTGATCTCCTACGAGCAGTACTTC

cdr3_length: 13
clone_size: .
d_call: TRBD1
v_call: TRBV18
j_call: TRBJ2-7
cdr3_aa: CASSPDPGQGYLF
cdr3_nt: TGTGCCAGCTCACCGGACCCGGGACAGGGTTATCTATTC

cdr3_length: 18
clone_size: .
d_call: TRBD2
v_call: TRBV5-1
j_call: TRBJ2-1
cdr3_aa: CASSSSETSVSGYDEQFF
cdr3_nt: TGCGCCAGCAGCTCCTCAGAAACTAGCGTCTCGGGGTACGATGAGCAGTTCTTC

cdr3_length: 15
clone_size: .
d_call: .
v_call: TRBV6-5
j_call: TRBJ1-3
cdr3_aa: CASSYSGDTRNTIYF
cdr3_nt: TGTGCCAGCAGTTACTCCGGGGACACCCGAAACACCATATATTTT

cdr3_length: 15
clone_size: .
d_call: TRBD2
v_call: TRBV30
j_call: TRBJ2-1
cdr3_aa: CAWSPTSGTYNEQFF
cdr3_nt: TGTGCCTGGAGCCCTACTAGCGGTACCTACAATGAGCAGTTCTTC

cdr3_length: 15
clone_size: .
d_call: .
v_call: TRBV15
j_call: TRBJ1-3
cdr3_aa: CATSRDTGAGNTIYF
cdr3_nt: TGTGCCACCAGCAGAGATACGGGAGCTGGAAACACCATATATTTT

cdr3_length: 18
clone_size: once
d_call: .
v_call: TRBV19
j_call: TRBJ1-5
cdr3_aa: CASSIAFRAADFNQPQHF
cdr3_nt: TGTGCCAGTAGTATCGCTTTCAGGGCCGCTGACTTCAATCAGCCCCAGCATTTT

cdr3_length: 16
clone_size: .
d_call: TRBD2
v_call: TRBV9
j_call: TRBJ2-1
cdr3_aa: CASSVAGTSGHNEQFF
cdr3_nt: TGTGCCAGCAGCGTAGCTGGGACTAGCGGACACAATGAGCAGTTCTTC

cdr3_length: 15
clone_size: .
d_call: TRBD1
v_call: TRBV27
j_call: TRBJ1-5
cdr3_aa: CASSLIGQGNQPQHF
cdr3_nt: TGTGCCAGCAGTTTAATAGGACAGGGGAATCAGCCCCAGCATTTT

cdr3_length: 12
clone_size: .
d_call: .
v_call: TRBV5-4
j_call: TRBJ2-5
cdr3_aa: CASSVQGETQYF
cdr3_nt: TGTGCCAGCAGCGTCCAGGGGGAGACCCAGTACTTC

cdr3_length: 11
clone_size: .
d_call: .
v_call: TRBV20-1
j_call: TRBJ1-4
cdr3_aa: CSALEEEKLFF
cdr3_nt: TGCAGTGCCCTCGAGGAGGAAAAACTGTTTTTT

cdr3_length: 15
clone_size: .
d_call: TRBD1
v_call: TRBV6-5
j_call: TRBJ1-4
cdr3_aa: CASSRGGQGFEKLFF
cdr3_nt: TGTGCCAGCAGTCGCGGGGGACAGGGATTTGAAAAACTGTTTTTT

cdr3_length: 17
clone_size: .
d_call: TRBD2
v_call: TRBV4-3
j_call: TRBJ2-5
cdr3_aa: CASSQLGIAGTQETQYF
cdr3_nt: TGCGCCAGCAGCCAACTCGGTATAGCGGGGACACAAGAGACCCAGTACTTC

cdr3_length: 18
clone_size: .
d_call: TRBD2
v_call: TRBV5-4
j_call: TRBJ2-3
cdr3_aa: CASSWTSGSKGWTDTQYF
cdr3_nt: TGTGCCAGCAGCTGGACTAGCGGGAGTAAGGGGTGGACAGATACGCAGTATTTT

cdr3_length: 16
clone_size: once
d_call: TRBD1
v_call: TRBV9
j_call: TRBJ2-3
cdr3_aa: CASSVVSGGRGDTQYF
cdr3_nt: TGTGCCAGCAGCGTAGTCTCAGGGGGAAGGGGAGATACGCAGTATTTT

cdr3_length: 14
clone_size: .
d_call: .
v_call: TRBV7-8
j_call: TRBJ2-1
cdr3_aa: CASSPRGGGNEQFF
cdr3_nt: TGTGCCAGCAGCCCTAGAGGGGGGGGTAATGAGCAGTTCTTC

cdr3_length: 13
clone_size: .
d_call: .
v_call: TRBV3-1/TRBV3-2
j_call: TRBJ2-7
cdr3_aa: CASGRQTSYEQYF
cdr3_nt: TGTGCCAGCGGCCGACAGACCTCCTACGAGCAGTACTTC

cdr3_length: 12
clone_size: .
d_call: .
v_call: TRBV12-3/TRBV12-4
j_call: TRBJ2-1
cdr3_aa: CASSDSLGEQFF
cdr3_nt: TGTGCCAGCAGCGACAGCTTGGGGGAGCAGTTCTTC

cdr3_length: 13
clone_size: .
d_call: .
v_call: TRBV12-3/TRBV12-4
j_call: TRBJ1-1
cdr3_aa: CATGTTGGTEAFF
cdr3_nt: TGTGCCACGGGCACTACGGGGGGCACTGAAGCTTTCTTT

cdr3_length: 15
clone_size: .
d_call: .
v_call: TRBV6-5
j_call: TRBJ1-2
cdr3_aa: CASSYDLEVRGGYTF
cdr3_nt: TGTGCCAGCAGTTACGATCTGGAAGTCCGGGGTGGCTACACCTTC

cdr3_length: 17
clone_size: .
d_call: TRBD2
v_call: TRBV24-1
j_call: TRBJ2-1
cdr3_aa: CATSGDSGRATYNEQFF
cdr3_nt: TGTGCCACCAGTGGGGATAGCGGGAGGGCAACATACAATGAGCAGTTCTTC

cdr3_length: 13
clone_size: .
d_call: .
v_call: TRBV7-2
j_call: TRBJ2-7
cdr3_aa: CASSRDWAGEQYF
cdr3_nt: TGTGCCAGCAGCCGGGACTGGGCGGGTGAGCAGTACTTC

cdr3_length: 12
clone_size: .
d_call: .
v_call: TRBV7-2
j_call: TRBJ1-2
cdr3_aa: CALWQAPYGYTF
cdr3_nt: TGTGCCCTGTGGCAGGCCCCTTATGGCTACACCTTC

cdr3_length: 13
clone_size: .
d_call: .
v_call: TRBV18
j_call: TRBJ1-2
cdr3_aa: CASSANRATGYTF
cdr3_nt: TGTGCCAGCTCGGCCAACAGGGCGACTGGCTACACCTTC

cdr3_length: 14
clone_size: .
d_call: .
v_call: TRBV6-5
j_call: TRBJ1-1
cdr3_aa: CASSSPRTVTEAFF
cdr3_nt: TGTGCCAGCAGCTCCCCAAGGACAGTTACTGAAGCTTTCTTT

cdr3_length: 15
clone_size: .
d_call: TRBD2
v_call: TRBV10-2
j_call: TRBJ2-2
cdr3_aa: CASTPGLAGVGELFF
cdr3_nt: TGCGCCAGCACTCCGGGACTAGCGGGAGTCGGGGAGCTGTTTTTT

cdr3_length: 12
clone_size: .
d_call: .
v_call: TRBV12-3/TRBV12-4
j_call: TRBJ2-5
cdr3_aa: CASSLYQETQYF
cdr3_nt: TGTGCCAGCAGCTTGTACCAAGAGACCCAGTACTTC

cdr3_length: 16
clone_size: once
d_call: TRBD1
v_call: TRBV30
j_call: TRBJ1-2
cdr3_aa: CAWSPGTGTSNYGYTF
cdr3_nt: TGTGCCTGGAGTCCTGGGACAGGGACCTCTAACTATGGCTACACCTTC

cdr3_length: 16
clone_size: .
d_call: TRBD1
v_call: TRBV24-1
j_call: TRBJ1-4
cdr3_aa: CATSDAPDRVGEKLFF
cdr3_nt: TGTGCCACCAGTGATGCCCCGGACAGGGTAGGCGAAAAACTGTTTTTT

cdr3_length: 16
clone_size: .
d_call: TRBD2
v_call: TRBV24-1
j_call: TRBJ2-1
cdr3_aa: CATSDLQAGLYNEQFF
cdr3_nt: TGTGCCACCAGTGATTTGCAAGCGGGGTTATACAATGAGCAGTTCTTC

cdr3_length: 14
clone_size: .
d_call: TRBD1
v_call: TRBV19
j_call: TRBJ2-3
cdr3_aa: CASNRDRGTDTQYF
cdr3_nt: TGTGCCAGTAATAGGGACAGGGGGACAGATACGCAGTATTTT